This TCR beta chain comes out of a study of tumor-infiltrating lymphocytes in localized non-small cell lung cancer. Across the whole study: Resected tumor was paired with non-adjacent uninvolved lung from the same patient.

Assay: immunoSEQ multiplex PCR; the TCRdb copy retains only in-frame clones and omits some. This table holds 15,000 to 20,000 clones, more than 60% found once. V shed 4 bases and J 1 base; nucleotides not matched to a gene: 7. The V gene's germline CDR1 is LNHDA and CDR2 SQIVND (reference sequence). CDR3 length: 16 amino acids. Turning to this clone: What it binds is not known.

Whole-study findings and limits: TCRbeta sequencing showed higher T cell infiltration in tumors than uninvolved lung.

The clonotype was recovered from a human donor with non-small cell lung cancer. The chain employs TRBV19 and TRBJ1-5; 7 positions match TRBD1. Sequenced input: lung tumor tissue. CDR3 residues: CASSTFKGASNQPQHF. The CDR3 bases are TGTGCCAGTAGTACGTTTAAGGGGGCGAGCAATCAGCCCCAGCATTTT.